The entry that follows covers one T cell receptor (beta chain) sequence. This clone was seen just once. The antigen it recognizes is unknown. Base qualities are not at hand, and no much larger clone is one base apart. The record originates from a study of cytomegalovirus exposure and HLA in healthy donors (TCRdb year 2017). For the study in its entirety: In an earlier analysis of approximately 500 of the donors, 276 Gb of sequence data and approximately 120 million unique TCR beta sequences from about 179 million T cells were reported. In the later analysis, no new phenotypic data were used to find candidate immune exposures; instead, reliance was placed on TCR beta sequences and their occurrence across donors. All discovery cohort repertoires had been generated using a single sequencing platform. A later analysis re-analyzed previously published TCR beta repertoires from 650 to 800 donors and added high-resolution HLA genotyping to study TCR occurrence patterns. The genetic ancestry cluster associated with self-reported Caucasian donors included 81% of the approximately 430 genotyped donors. Roughly 5 DR-DQ haplotypes were treated as single units for association and clustering because of strong linkage in the cohort. Besides the first cohort of approximately 670 subjects, a separate validation cohort made up of roughly 120 different subjects was used. A later genetic analysis took genome-wide SNP genotypes for about 55% of the 666 donors and used that subset as a discovery cohort. The T cell repertoires of 666 subjects were profiled by immunosequencing and related to cytomegalovirus serostatus. An early release covering roughly 600 HLA-typed donors comprised 250 to 350 gigabases of sequencing data and around 85 million unique TCR sequences. The study was designed to test whether signatures of past pathogen exposure could be identified by cataloging public T cell receptors. Typing coverage varied by locus: roughly 629-640 donors for A, B, C, DRB1 and DQB1; approximately 520 for DQA1; more than 600 for DPA1; 400 to 480 for DPB1. An earlier analysis of 587 of the donors used high-throughput TCR beta sequencing to judge whether each TCR beta V gene segment behaved as functional or pseudogenic. Both class I and class II loci were covered by HLA typing, at four-digit resolution. To predict cytomegalovirus infection status, the study combined high-throughput TCR immunosequencing, statistical association of individual TCRs with disease status, and machine learning. Across around 400 genotyped donors of the cohort, an average of about 240,000 unique TCR beta nucleotide sequences per donor were sequenced, and around 19% of those sequences were non-productive. Alongside the repertoire data, information on donor age, sex, ethnicity and CMV serostatus was compiled. The research as a whole found: It was suggested by the authors that the approach could potentially be generalized to other disease states and immunological phenotypes. A later analysis found that TCR association rates varied across HLA loci, with DRB1 alleles showing the most associated TCRs and HLA-C alleles the fewest. This cohort had only TCR beta chains sequenced, and the lack of alpha or paired-chain data limited which features could be detected. Compared with equally common non-associated chains, HLA-associated TCR beta chains in a later analysis were more clonally expanded and had lower generation probabilities. A later analysis found that most CMV-associated TCR beta chains appeared HLA-restricted, with HLA associations seemingly driven largely by CMV exposure. In a later analysis, some 17,000 TCR beta sequences were associated with specific HLA alleles at a false discovery rate of 0.05. A few of the identified cytomegalovirus-associated TCR beta chains were confirmed in vitro to be specific for cytomegalovirus antigens. When HLA alleles, especially DR and DQ, strongly co-occurred, attributing TCR associations to individual alleles was difficult. In both the original and validation cohorts, the classifier was reported to diagnose cytomegalovirus status with high specificity and sensitivity. For the cohort, immune exposure information was limited to CMV serostatus. Sequencing depth was assumed to be roughly uniform across donors in the presence/absence analyses, though that assumption may not hold. Because counts were too low, about 18 rarely observed V segments, including chromosome 9 orphons, were excluded from the earlier analysis of fewer than 650 of the donors. Because HLA typing was unavailable for some donors at each locus, only the typed subset was used in association tests. Broadly in line with IMGT annotations, most TCR beta V segments showed up in productive rearrangements about 87% or about 30% of the time in an earlier analysis of 587 of the donors. Correlated functional status among segregating V segments might reflect linkage disequilibrium, but an unknown experimental factor could not be ruled out. The 87-base-pair reads could not distinguish some IMGT-functional V segments, including TRBV6-2 and TRBV6-3, so those segments were excluded. A further reported finding was that TCR beta sequences accurately predicted the HLA-A and HLA-B alleles for most subjects in the first cohort. According to a later genetic analysis, donors in an Asian-associated ancestry cluster had fewer N-insertions in productive TCRs than the approximately 650-donor mean. Most TCR sequences were seen in very few donors, while some public TCRs were found in many individuals. In a later analysis, several top co-occurrence clusters were reported to appear linked to parvovirus B19, influenza, CMV and Epstein-Barr virus. A later genetic analysis associated a missense DCLRE1C variant with V-gene and J-gene trimming of TCR beta chains, and an independent cohort replicated the association. A group of highly shared sequence variants was considered likely to be a technical artifact of the sequencing pipeline. The study gave a list of 150 to 200 TCR beta chains associated with cytomegalovirus.

In total, approximately 690 healthy bone marrow donors made up the cohort. All cohort members were sampled while nominally healthy, although unrecorded immune exposures were likely present. The donor was CMV seropositive and belonged to the group of 250 to 300 seropositive cohort members. Each donor provided a peripheral blood sample, and peripheral blood mononuclear cells were used for TCR beta sequencing. The Qiagen DNeasy Blood Extraction Kit was used to extract genomic DNA from the blood cell samples. The CDR3 starts with the cysteine, ends with the phenylalanine, and has 14 residues. Kept here is only the CDR3 DNA, which spans 42 bases and is read in frame from base 1. Compared with germline, V lacks 5 bases and J lacks 5 bases; bases without a gene match: 8. The germline V gene yields MDHEN for CDR1 and SYDVKM for CDR2. The library was built by means of the immunoSEQ multiplex PCR assay. For the multiplex PCR, a mixture combining 60 forward primers for TCR Vbeta segments and 13 reverse primers for TCR Jbeta segments was used. The CDR3 region of rearranged TCR beta genes was amplified from genomic DNA by a multiplex PCR assay. On the Illumina HiSeq System, the amplified TCR beta libraries were sequenced as 87-base-pair reads. Per the original workflow: Across the 500 to 850 repertoires, a later analysis counted 80 million or so unique TCR beta chains, approximately 10 million of which were shared by at least two donors. A nearest-neighbor algorithm error-corrected the raw reads and collapsed the reads into unique sequences, merging closely related sequences to remove PCR and sequencing errors. CDR3 sequences were aligned to IMGT reference sequences to assign V, D and J gene segments. For a sequence to be retained, a match of at least six nucleotides to both a V gene segment and a J gene segment was required. A rearrangement was called productive if the CDR3 had no stop codons and remained in frame with V and J, and every other rearrangement was called non-productive. Following IMGT convention, CDR3 was defined as the stretch from the second conserved V-encoded cysteine to the conserved J-encoded phenylalanine. In an earlier analysis of around 640 of the donors, sequences lacking an unambiguous match to a single V gene segment were excluded. An earlier analysis of some 500 of the donors classified V segments as functional when productive rearrangements were above 56.7% and as segregating when the standard deviation between donors was above 5%. A statistical classification framework was built to diagnose cytomegalovirus status from the catalog of TCR beta chain sequences. In a later analysis, V and J genes were assigned by comparing TCR nucleotide sequences against IMGT/GENE-DB human TR gene sequences. Using the TCRdist pipeline, a later analysis assigned CDR3 sequences along with most-parsimonious VDJ recombination scenarios. In a later analysis, each TCR beta chain was defined by its CDR3 amino acid sequence together with its V-gene family, and reads without a unique V-gene family were excluded. In a later analysis, several hundred highly shared, low-generation-probability nucleotide sequences were removed to address suspected cross-contamination and a sequencing artifact. For each public chain, a later analysis derived a clonal expansion index from normalized ranks of inferred template counts within each repertoire. In a later analysis, generation probabilities were computed with a VDJ recombination model fitted to out-of-frame rearrangements, and the resulting probabilities were checked against IGoR. Hypergeometric tests were used in a later analysis to score TCR-TCR, TCR-HLA and TCR-CMV co-occurrence, with a repertoire-size bias correction applied to the TCR pairs. To estimate false discovery rates, a later analysis permuted the HLA or CMV assignments 20 times. A later analysis grouped co-occurring TCRs with DBSCAN, adding TCRdist sequence similarity when clustering within HLA-allele-positive subsets. Co-occurrence clustering excluded repertoires with fewer than 30,000 or more than 120,000 public chains, plus five with anomalous nucleotide sharing. The immuneACCESS repertoire file appears here via TCRdb, limited to in-frame rearrangements. These files lack a portion of the clones; in checked studies, under half of the deficit traces to unresolved V genes, and the cause of the others is not known. The D gene and trimming were derived from the DNA, and the V and J assignments and clone size from that table. The sample table holds more than 90,000 clones, of which over 60% were seen once. Approximately 3% of the sample is in the top ten clones.

The chain is encoded by TRBV28 joined to TRBJ1-2; 7 central bases correspond to TRBD1. Sequenced sample: PBMCs. The sequence was collected from a woman between 18 and 29 years old in good health and CMV-seropositive. The CDR3 has the sequence CASSPPGTAYGYTF. The DNA reads TGTGCCAGCAGTCCTCCCGGGACAGCTTATGGCTACACCTTC.